These 4 T cell receptor beta chains share one sample of origin, sequenced in a study of blood T cell repertoires in COVID-19 (dated by TCRdb to the early 2020s). The method was the immunoSEQ multiplex PCR assay. TCRdb holds this immuneACCESS table with in-frame rearrangements only. Some clones are missing; in checked studies, unresolved V genes explain under half, and the rest has no known cause. For this sample the table gives 400,000 to 450,000 clones, of which about nine tenths were detected only once. The ten biggest clones cover over 1.1% of the sample. The sample taken for sequencing was peripheral blood. Receptors originate from a woman aged 25 to 39 with active or convalescent COVID-19.

The gene calls are TRBV18 and TRBJ1-4; the match to TRBD1 covers 8 bases. Germline trimming cut 5 bases from V and 8 bases from J; bases unmatched to any gene: 7. This CDR3 is built from 14 residues. CDR1 is KGHSH, CDR2 LQKENI, per germline. The CDR3 sequence: CASSADRAGEKLFF. The CDR3 region has the DNA TGTGCCAGCTCAGCGGACAGGGCCGGGGAAAAACTGTTTTTT.

This chain uses TRBV6-5 with TRBJ2-1; D call uncertain. The CDR3 totals 14 residues. Germline-derived CDR1 and CDR2 are MNHEY and SVGAGI. Trimming cost V 4 bases and J 7 bases, with 14 bases left between them. The CDR3 reads CASSSYIGRNEQFF. The CDR3 DNA reads as TGTGCCAGCAGTTCCTACATTGGCAGGAATGAGCAGTTCTTC.

V gene TRBV29-1 combines with J gene TRBJ1-1; 8 positions match TRBD1. The CDR3 loop spans 14 amino acids. With V trimmed by 4 bases and J by 6 bases, 10 bases remained unmatched. The germline CDR1 and CDR2 sequences are SQVTM and ANQGSEA. The CDR3 loop is CSVVATGVDAEAFF. In DNA form, the CDR3 reads TGCAGCGTTGTGGCGACAGGGGTGGATGCTGAAGCTTTCTTT.

This clone showed up just a few times. The chain couples TRBV29-1 to TRBJ2-7; D unresolved. Trimming cost V 8 bases and J 5 bases, with 19 bases left between them. Germline-derived CDR1 and CDR2 are SQVTM and ANQGSEA. The CDR3 loop spans 13 amino acids. Here the CDR3 DNA reads TGCAGCTGTCGTAGCCCTACGCGTGACGAGCAGTACTTC. Its protein is CSCRSPTRDEQYF.